This is a list of T cell receptor beta chains from one sample in a study of blood T cell repertoires in COVID-19. Repertoires were generated with immunoSEQ multiplex PCR, while TCRdb's copy carries only in-frame clones and drops some. Here the sample spans 150,000 to 200,000 clones, 75% to 90% being singletons. The specimen sequenced was PBMCs or T cells enriched from blood (not recorded which). The receptors derive from a woman in her late teens or twenties who had recovered from COVID-19. CDR3s include the opening cysteine and the closing phenylalanine or tryptophan. Fields, in order: D gene, clone size, V gene, J gene, CDR3 protein, CDR3 DNA. The D gene is left open where the match is weak. Only some rows state a clone size, as once, few, many or a class for expanded clones.

>TRBD2|NA|TRBV5-1|TRBJ2-7
CASSLSRGAGEQYF
TGCGCCAGCAGCTTGTCGCGGGGGGCGGGCGAGCAGTACTTC
>TRBD1|NA|TRBV9|TRBJ2-7
CASSVGAGGDYEQYF
TGTGCCAGCAGCGTAGGGGCAGGGGGCGATTACGAGCAGTACTTC
>NA|NA|TRBV6-5|TRBJ2-2
CASSPDETGELFF
TGTGCCAGCAGTCCGGACGAGACCGGGGAGCTGTTTTTT
>NA|few|TRBV3-1/TRBV3-2|TRBJ2-3
CASSQGTPERATDTQYF
TGTGCCAGCAGCCAAGGCACCCCCGAGCGGGCCACAGATACGCAGTATTTT
>NA|NA|TRBV7-6|TRBJ2-3
CASSLAREDTQYF
TGTGCCAGCAGCTTAGCGAGAGAAGATACGCAGTATTTT
>NA|NA|TRBV12-5|TRBJ2-7
CASGEAGPGSYEQYF
TGTGCTAGTGGTGAGGCAGGGCCAGGATCCTACGAGCAGTACTTC
>TRBD2|NA|TRBV9|TRBJ2-3
CASSPTGLVGVDTQYF
TGTGCCAGCAGCCCCACTGGACTAGTGGGAGTTGATACGCAGTATTTT
>NA|NA|TRBV7-8|TRBJ1-1
CASSYHRQKMNTEAFF
TGTGCCAGCAGCTATCACCGACAGAAAATGAACACTGAAGCTTTCTTT
>TRBD1|NA|TRBV5-6|TRBJ2-7
CASMSGTGFYEQYF
TGTGCCAGCATGTCCGGGACAGGGTTCTACGAGCAGTACTTC
>TRBD2|NA|TRBV12-5|TRBJ2-3
CASARGGDTQYF
TGTGCTAGTGCCCGGGGGGGGGATACGCAGTATTTT
>NA|NA|TRBV12-3/TRBV12-4|TRBJ2-1
CASSPDSYNEQFF
TGTGCCAGCAGTCCAGACAGTTACAATGAGCAGTTCTTC
>NA|NA|TRBV18|TRBJ2-7
CASSPRGFGSDEQYF
TGTGCCAGCTCACCTCGGGGGTTCGGGTCGGACGAGCAGTACTTC
>NA|NA|TRBV15|TRBJ2-7
CATSQSSWGYEQYF
TGTGCCACCAGCCAGTCTAGCTGGGGCTACGAGCAGTACTTC
>TRBD2|NA|TRBV7-9|TRBJ2-2
CASSSTVVSGPNTGELFF
TGTGCCAGCAGCTCCACCGTAGTTAGCGGGCCGAACACCGGGGAGCTGTTTTTT
>TRBD2|NA|TRBV19|TRBJ2-3
CASTDRPAGETDTQYF
TGTGCCAGTACCGATAGGCCAGCGGGAGAAACAGATACGCAGTATTTT
>NA|NA|TRBV20-1|TRBJ1-1
CSASYGGNTEAFF
TGCAGTGCTAGTTATGGCGGGAACACTGAAGCTTTCTTT
>NA|few|TRBV19|TRBJ2-7
CASSTSGYEQYF
TGTGCTTCCTCGACATCAGGCTACGAGCAGTACTTC
>NA|few|TRBV11-3|TRBJ2-1
CASSPRSSYNEQFF
TGTGCCAGCAGCCCTAGGAGCTCCTACAATGAGCAGTTCTTC
>NA|NA|TRBV4-3|TRBJ2-6
CASSQSLPGANVLTF
TGCGCCAGCAGCCAATCCCTCCCCGGGGCCAACGTCCTGACTTTC
>NA|NA|TRBV5-1|TRBJ2-5
CASSLPARPGGETQYF
TGCGCCAGCAGCTTGCCCGCCCGCCCCGGCGGCGAGACCCAGTACTTC
>NA|NA|TRBV9|TRBJ2-1
CASSPPWGASYNEQFF
TGTGCCAGCAGCCCACCATGGGGCGCCTCCTACAATGAGCAGTTCTTC
>NA|NA|TRBV7-9|TRBJ1-1
CASSPRGGSTEAFF
TGTGCCAGCAGCCCTCGGGGAGGGAGCACTGAAGCTTTCTTT
>NA|NA|TRBV19|TRBJ2-7
CASSIGGEEQYF
TGTGCCAGTAGTATTGGCGGAGAGGAGCAGTACTTC
>NA|NA|TRBV11-2|TRBJ1-1
CASSHHNDREAFF
TGTGCCAGCAGCCATCATAACGACAGGGAAGCTTTCTTT
>NA|NA|TRBV29-1|TRBJ2-5
CSVLTVQETQYF
TGCAGCGTCCTGACAGTCCAAGAGACCCAGTACTTC
>NA|NA|TRBV19|TRBJ2-7
CASRLEGDYEQYF
TGTGCCAGCAGGCTTGAGGGGGATTACGAGCAGTACTTC
>TRBD1|NA|TRBV5-4|TRBJ1-6
CASSLPGTGSSYNSPLHF
TGTGCCAGCAGCTTGCCGGGGACAGGGAGCTCCTATAATTCACCCCTCCACTTT
>NA|NA|TRBV7-9|TRBJ2-1
CASSPSSGGLYNEQFF
TGTGCCAGCAGCCCCTCCAGCGGCGGACTCTACAATGAGCAGTTCTTC
>NA|NA|TRBV3-1/TRBV3-2|TRBJ2-6
CASSQDSSGANVLTF
TGTGCCAGCAGCCAAGACAGCTCTGGGGCCAACGTCCTGACTTTC
>TRBD1|once|TRBV5-6|TRBJ2-1
CASSLDLGQGILYNEQFF
TGTGCCAGCAGCTTGGATTTAGGACAGGGGATCCTTTACAATGAGCAGTTCTTC
>TRBD2|NA|TRBV28|TRBJ2-2
CASSSGGVSAGELFF
TGTGCCAGCAGTTCGGGAGGCGTTAGCGCCGGGGAGCTGTTTTTT
>TRBD2|NA|TRBV9|TRBJ2-3
CASSDPPGSGDSSSTDTQYF
TGTGCCAGCAGCGATCCACCTGGTAGCGGGGATAGTTCTAGCACAGATACGCAGTATTTT
>TRBD2|NA|TRBV3-1/TRBV3-2|TRBJ2-1
CASSQISSGTSVYNEQFF
TGTGCCAGCAGCCAGATAAGTTCCGGGACTAGCGTTTACAATGAGCAGTTCTTC
>NA|NA|TRBV21-1|TRBJ1-2
CASSKGSGQGAYGYTF
TGTGCCAGCAGCAAAGGATCCGGACAGGGGGCCTATGGCTACACCTTC
>NA|NA|TRBV5-4|TRBJ2-5
CASSLKGEETQYF
TGTGCCAGCAGCTTGAAAGGGGAAGAGACCCAGTACTTC
>NA|NA|TRBV30|TRBJ2-3
CAWSVLEIRQYF
TGTGCCTGGAGTGTTTTGGAGATTCGGCAGTATTTT
>TRBD1|NA|TRBV7-3|TRBJ1-5
CASSLDRAHQPQHF
TGTGCCAGCAGCCTGGACAGGGCTCATCAGCCCCAGCATTTT
>NA|NA|TRBV21-1|TRBJ1-2
CASSKGKGGQGADGYTF
TGTGCCAGCAGCAAAGGAAAGGGAGGACAGGGGGCTGATGGCTACACCTTC
>TRBD2|NA|TRBV7-8|TRBJ2-5
CASSSGPSLAGQETQYF
TGTGCCAGCAGCTCCGGGCCGAGTCTAGCGGGACAAGAGACCCAGTACTTC
>TRBD2|NA|TRBV9|TRBJ2-1
CASSAVGTSGSAPGVLVHEQFF
TGTGCCAGCAGCGCCGTAGGGACTAGCGGGAGTGCCCCCGGGGTACTTGTCCATGAGCAGTTCTTC
>NA|NA|TRBV7-9|TRBJ1-2
CASSSGDNYYGYTF
TGTGCCAGCAGCTCCGGGGACAATTACTATGGCTACACCTTC
>NA|few|TRBV2|TRBJ2-1
CASSEALRSVVPFF
TGTGCCAGCAGTGAAGCGCTCCGGTCCGTGGTTCCGTTCTTC
>TRBD2|NA|TRBV9|TRBJ2-1
CASSVAAGAMDNEQFF
TGTGCCAGCAGCGTAGCGGCGGGAGCGATGGACAATGAGCAGTTCTTC
>TRBD2|NA|TRBV5-5|TRBJ2-7
CASRGAGMNYEQYF
TGTGCCAGCAGGGGAGCGGGGATGAACTACGAGCAGTACTTC
>NA|NA|TRBV28|TRBJ2-7
CASSFPRVGEQYF
TGTGCCAGCAGTTTCCCGCGAGTTGGCGAGCAGTACTTC
>TRBD1|NA|TRBV19|TRBJ1-3
CASSPRQGARPGNTIYF
TGTGCCAGTAGTCCGCGACAGGGGGCAAGGCCTGGAAACACCATATATTTT
>NA|NA|TRBV19|TRBJ2-1
CASSINSHNEQFF
TGTGCCAGTAGTATTAACAGCCACAATGAGCAGTTCTTC
>NA|NA|TRBV5-6|TRBJ2-5
CASSPGMYQETQYF
TGTGCCAGCAGCCCGGGAATGTACCAAGAGACCCAGTACTTC
>NA|NA|TRBV4-2|TRBJ2-1
CASSQIEGRAEQFF
TGTGCCAGCAGCCAAATTGAAGGCAGGGCTGAGCAGTTCTTC
>TRBD2|few|TRBV6-6|TRBJ2-7
CASSRIVAGGSVFTYEQYF
TGTGCCAGCAGTCGAATTGTAGCGGGAGGGTCCGTATTTACCTACGAGCAGTACTTC
>TRBD1|once|TRBV29-1|TRBJ2-1
CSVAYRGSYNEQFF
TGCAGCGTTGCCTACAGGGGCTCCTACAATGAGCAGTTCTTC
>NA|NA|TRBV7-3|TRBJ1-3
CASSQGPGNTIYF
TGTGCCAGCAGCCAGGGGCCTGGAAACACCATATATTTT
>TRBD1|NA|TRBV27|TRBJ1-4
CASSPTGMDEKLFF
TGTGCCAGCAGCCCGACAGGGATGGATGAAAAACTGTTTTTT